This is a list of T cell receptor beta chains from one sample in a study of blood T cells in healthy people across ages. TCRdb reanalysed the 5' RACE reads using MiXCR and keeps one entry per CDR3 protein. The sample lists about 840,000 distinct CDR3 sequences; 25% to 30% were seen once. The sample also formed part of further work on T cells of mothers and their children.

Sample: blood. The receptors originated from a woman in her forties in good health. CDR3s leave out the opening cysteine and the closing phenylalanine or tryptophan.

v_call,j_call,cdr3_aa
TRBV12-3/TRBV12-4,TRBJ2-1,ASSTIGGAYNEQF
TRBV4-1,TRBJ2-1,ASSQGGRGQGGNNEQF
TRBV28,TRBJ2-3,ASSLVGRAGWSTDTQY
TRBV4-1,TRBJ2-7,ASSSGQFGYEQY
TRBV5-1,TRBJ1-1,ASSSGRGGNTEAF
TRBV28,TRBJ2-7,ASSSRYSAAYEQY
TRBV19,TRBJ1-2,ASSMGAATGGYT
TRBV20-1,TRBJ1-2,SAGCTGPFYGYT
TRBV15,TRBJ1-4,ATSRDTTGILF
TRBV7-9,TRBJ2-1,ASSLAAGLAGGREQF
TRBV20-1,TRBJ2-7,SASGTIPEEQY
TRBV12-3/TRBV12-4,TRBJ2-3,ASGPGTGYTDTQY
TRBV7-3,TRBJ2-1,ASSLIPTNDLQGRGTYNEQF